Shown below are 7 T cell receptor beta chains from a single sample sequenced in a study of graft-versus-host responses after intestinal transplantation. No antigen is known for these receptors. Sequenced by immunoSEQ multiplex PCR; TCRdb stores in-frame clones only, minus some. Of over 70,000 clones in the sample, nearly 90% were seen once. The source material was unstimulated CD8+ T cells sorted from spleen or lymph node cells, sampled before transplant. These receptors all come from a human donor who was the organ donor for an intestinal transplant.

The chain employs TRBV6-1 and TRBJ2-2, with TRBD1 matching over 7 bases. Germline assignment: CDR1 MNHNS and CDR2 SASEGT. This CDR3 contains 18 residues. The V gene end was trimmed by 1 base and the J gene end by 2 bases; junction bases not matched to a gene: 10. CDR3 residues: CASSEGWRTGPNTGELFF. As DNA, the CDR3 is TGTGCCAGCAGTGAAGGTTGGAGGACAGGTCCCAACACCGGGGAGCTGTTTTTT.

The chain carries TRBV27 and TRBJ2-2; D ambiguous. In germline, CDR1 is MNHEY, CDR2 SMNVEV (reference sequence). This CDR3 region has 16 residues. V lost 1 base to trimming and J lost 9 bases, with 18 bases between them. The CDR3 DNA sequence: TGTGCCAGCAGTTTATATCCATTGCCTGGAACTAGGGAGCTGTTTTTT. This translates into CASSLYPLPGTRELFF.

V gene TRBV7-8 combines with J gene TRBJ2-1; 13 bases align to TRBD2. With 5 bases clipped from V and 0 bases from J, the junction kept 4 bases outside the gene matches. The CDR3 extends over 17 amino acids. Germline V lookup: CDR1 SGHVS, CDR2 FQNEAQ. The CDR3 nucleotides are TGTGCCAGCAGCCCGGGACTAGCGGGGAGCTCCTACAATGAGCAGTTCTTC. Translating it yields CASSPGLAGSSYNEQFF.

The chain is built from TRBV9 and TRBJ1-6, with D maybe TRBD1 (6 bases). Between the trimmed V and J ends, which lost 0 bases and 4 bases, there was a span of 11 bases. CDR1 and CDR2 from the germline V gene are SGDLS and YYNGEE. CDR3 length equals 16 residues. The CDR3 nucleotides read TGTGCCAGCAGCGTAGGGGACAAAGTTTATAATTCACCCCTCCACTTT. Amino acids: CASSVGDKVYNSPLHF.

DNA of the CDR3: TGTGCCAGCAGTTACGGGCCTTCTTACGAGCAGTACGTC. This sequence encodes CASSYGPSYEQYV. The rearrangement links TRBV6-5 to TRBJ2-7; D is unresolved. From germline, CDR1 is MNHEY and CDR2 SVGAGI. Trimming shortened V by 2 bases and J by 4 bases, and 9 bases separated the two germline ends. The CDR3 has 13 residues.

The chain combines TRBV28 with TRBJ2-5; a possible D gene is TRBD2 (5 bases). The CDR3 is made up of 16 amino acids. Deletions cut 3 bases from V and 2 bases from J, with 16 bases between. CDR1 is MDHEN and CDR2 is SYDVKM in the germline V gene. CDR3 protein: CASSFAGSELQETQYF. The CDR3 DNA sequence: TGTGCCAGCAGTTTTGCGGGCTCCGAATTACAAGAGACCCAGTACTTC.

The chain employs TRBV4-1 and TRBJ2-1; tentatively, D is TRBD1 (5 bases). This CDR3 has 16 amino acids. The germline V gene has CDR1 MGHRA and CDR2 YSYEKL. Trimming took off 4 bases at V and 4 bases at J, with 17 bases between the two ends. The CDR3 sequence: CASSPLPQGLYNEQFF. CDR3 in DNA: TGCGCCAGCAGCCCACTCCCTCAGGGTCTTTACAATGAGCAGTTCTTC.